The 26 T cell receptor beta chains below were found in one sample sequenced in a study of identical twins. TCRdb reprocessed the 5' RACE reads via MiXCR and lists one record per CDR3 protein. This sample has 540,000 or so distinct CDR3 sequences; about 20% occur once, and the top ten carry more than 0.4%. The sample was also linked to a second study, of yellow fever vaccine responses in identical twins.

The specimen sequenced was CD4+ T cells sorted from blood. The receptors were sampled from a woman aged 18-29 years in good health.

The CDR3 sequence: CASSLPGSRTARETQYF. In DNA, the CDR3 is TGTGCCAGCAGCTTACCGGGATCGCGGACAGCACGGGAGACCCAGTACTTC. This chain joins TRBV5-5 and TRBJ2-5; maybe TRBD1 (6 bases). The CDR3 contains 17 residues. Germline loops: CDR1 SGHKS, CDR2 YYEKEE (reference sequence). V gave up 2 bases and J gave up 5 bases, with 22 bases separating them.

The chain has TRBV20-1 and TRBJ2-2; the match to TRBD2 covers 8 bases. V was pared by 6 bases and J by 7 bases, with 10 bases of the junction left unmatched. The CDR3 has 14 residues. Germline V gene lookup returns CDR1 DFQATT and CDR2 SNEGSKA (reference sequence). The CDR3 protein is CSAPIGGAVGELFF. The DNA of the CDR3 is TGCAGTGCCCCGATCGGGGGGGCCGTCGGGGAGCTGTTTTTT.

The V and J genes are TRBV12-3 or TRBV12-4 and TRBJ2-1, with TRBD2 as a possible D gene (6 bases). CDR3 length: 16 amino acids. V lost 0 bases and J lost 9, with 18 bases in between. This CDR3 reads CASSLAGWGRRGEQFF. Here the CDR3 DNA reads TGTGCCAGCAGTTTAGCCGGTTGGGGGAGGAGGGGTGAGCAGTTCTTC.

In this sample, this clonotype turned up a few times. The chain links TRBV28 to TRBJ1-2, with 8 positions matching TRBD1. V lost 4 bases, J lost 4 bases, and 2 bases stayed unmatched. The CDR3 loop spans 13 amino acids. Germline CDR1 MDHEN, CDR2 SYDVKM. The CDR3 DNA reads TGTGCCAGCAGTTCGACAGGGGTCTATGGCTACACCTTC. The encoded protein is CASSSTGVYGYTF.

J is TRBJ2-7 and V is TRBV5-1; 11 bases fit TRBD2. Trimming cost V 2 bases and J 5 bases; bases outside gene matches: 6. The CDR3 has 15 amino acids. Germline V gene sequence: CDR1 SGHRS, CDR2 YFSETQ. The chain's CDR3 is CASSLSSGRANEQYF. The CDR3, as DNA: TGCGCCAGCAGCTTAAGTAGCGGGAGGGCCAACGAGCAGTACTTC.

V usage is TRBV7-9 and J usage is TRBJ2-7; 7 positions agree with TRBD1. The germline CDR1 and CDR2 sequences are SEHNR and FQNEAQ (reference sequence). This CDR3 has 14 residues. The V segment lost 0 bases and the J segment 4 bases; nucleotides outside the gene matches: 3. This chain's CDR3 is CASSLAGTDYEQYV. The CDR3 nucleotides read TGTGCCAGCAGCTTAGCCGGGACAGATTACGAGCAGTACGTC.

The rearrangement uses TRBV29-1 and TRBJ2-4; no clear D gene. With 7 bases removed from V and 7 bases from J, the gap between germline ends came to 11 bases. This CDR3 region has 11 residues. CDR1 and CDR2 (germline): SQVTM, ANQGSEA. CDR3 nucleotides: TGCAGCGCAGACCAAGCGAACATTCAGTACTTC. Residues: CSADQANIQYF.

The rearrangement links TRBV20-1 to TRBJ1-1, with 11 bases matching TRBD1. The germline CDR1 and CDR2 sequences are DFQATT and SNEGSKA (reference sequence). V was clipped by 8 bases and J by 6 bases; unmatched bases: 5. This CDR3 comprises 12 residues. The CDR3 spells CSTGQGVAEAFF. The CDR3 DNA reads TGCAGTACGGGACAGGGGGTAGCTGAAGCTTTCTTT.

The CDR3 nucleotides read TGTGCCAGCAGTTACGAGCAGAGCACCGGGGAGCTGTTTTTT. It translates to CASSYEQSTGELFF. The J gene is TRBJ2-2, the V gene TRBV6-5; no firm D call. Trimming took off 2 bases at V and 4 bases at J, with 8 bases between the two ends. The length of the CDR3 is 14 residues. The germline V gene encodes CDR1 MNHEY and CDR2 SVGAGI.

The V call is TRBV28, the J call TRBJ1-6; D is perhaps TRBD1 (5 bases). The length of the CDR3 is 13 residues. Trimming took 7 bases from V and 7 from J, leaving 11 bases between them. Germline values: CDR1 MDHEN, CDR2 SYDVKM. The chain's CDR3 is CASTQQGNSPLHF. CDR3 bases: TGTGCCAGCACCCAGCAGGGAAATTCACCCCTCCACTTT.

This chain links TRBV4-1 with TRBJ2-7, with 9 bases identical to TRBD2. Germline V CDR1 and CDR2: MGHRA, YSYEKL. J lost 3 bases, V lost 2 bases, and 5 bases had no gene match. CDR3 size: 15 residues. Written as DNA, the CDR3 is TGCGCCAGCAGCCAACCTAGCGGGGAGGACTACGAGCAGTACGTC. Residues: CASSQPSGEDYEQYV.

CDR3 DNA: TGTGCCAGCAGTTTAGGAGGTAACGCCTACGAGCAGTACTTC. Its protein is CASSLGGNAYEQYF. The chain carries TRBV12-3 or TRBV12-4 and TRBJ2-7; no clear D. Trimming stripped 1 base from V and 2 bases from J, with 9 bases between. This CDR3 region has 14 residues.

This chain uses TRBV12-3 or TRBV12-4 with TRBJ2-2; 8 bases line up with TRBD1. The CDR3 covers 14 residues. V dropped 7 bases and J dropped 1; count of bases not matched to a gene: 2. DNA for the CDR3: TGTGCCAGCATCGGACAGGGGAACACCGGGGAGCTGTTTTTT. Translated: CASIGQGNTGELFF.

The V gene is TRBV20-1, the J gene TRBJ1-4, with 10 nucleotides matching TRBD1. The germline V gene encodes CDR1 DFQATT and CDR2 SNEGSKA (reference sequence). The length of the CDR3 is 15 residues. The V segment lost 3 bases and the J segment 7 bases; nucleotides outside the gene matches: 8. As DNA, the CDR3 is TGCAGTGCTAGGGCTCCGACAGGGGGCATTGAAAAACTGTTTTTT. Its protein is CSARAPTGGIEKLFF.

This clonotype was picked up a small number of times. This CDR3 is CASSLEGLSNQPQHF. CDR3 nucleotides: TGCGCCAGCAGCTTGGAGGGGTTGAGCAATCAGCCCCAGCATTTT. The chain has TRBV5-1 and TRBJ1-5; TRBD1 is a possible D gene (5 bases). This CDR3 has 15 amino acids. The germline V and J ends were trimmed by 0 bases and 1 base, with 8 bases remaining between them. Germline CDR1 reads SGHRS; CDR2 reads YFSETQ.

This clonotype turned up a few times. The chain is built from TRBV29-1 and TRBJ2-7, with 9 bases aligning to TRBD1. Germline CDR1 is SQVTM and CDR2 is ANQGSEA. The CDR3 extends over 12 amino acids. Trimming at V came to 4 bases and at J to 7 bases, leaving 5 bases not matched to a gene. This chain's CDR3 is CSVARDRDEQYF. Here the CDR3 DNA reads TGCAGCGTTGCCCGGGACAGGGATGAGCAGTACTTC.

The sample holds a few counts of this clonotype. The chain's CDR3 is CASSEVLQPSYGYTF. CDR3 in DNA: TGTGCCAGCTCAGAAGTCCTACAGCCGTCCTATGGCTACACCTTC. The chain has TRBV18 and TRBJ1-2; D uncertain. Trimming removed 5 bases at V and 4 bases at J, with 17 bases between. The CDR3 is made up of 15 amino acids. Germline values: CDR1 KGHSH, CDR2 LQKENI. Full variable domain (remainder filled in from reference TRBV18 and TRBJ1-2): NAGVMQNPRHLVRRRGQEARLRCSPMKGHSHVYWYRQLPEEGLKFMVYLQKENIIDESGMPKERFSAEFPKEGPSILRIQQVVRGDSAAYFCASSEVLQPSYGYTFGSGTRLTVV.

This clonotype has just a few counts. V gene TRBV10-3 combines with J gene TRBJ1-6, with a possible D match to TRBD1 (5 bases). The CDR3 spans 16 residues. Germline V gene lookup returns CDR1 ENHRY and CDR2 SYGVKD. Trimming took off 2 bases at V and 7 bases at J, with 15 bases between the two ends. The chain's CDR3 is CAISEASVTANSPLHF. As DNA, the CDR3 is TGTGCCATCAGTGAGGCATCAGTGACAGCAAATTCACCCCTCCACTTT.

CDR3 residues: CASSKREGRETQYF. The CDR3 DNA is TGTGCCAGCAGCAAGCGGGAGGGCCGGGAGACCCAGTACTTC. The chain combines TRBV7-9 with TRBJ2-5; 10 nucleotides line up with TRBD2. The J segment lost 5 bases and the V segment lost 5 bases, leaving 5 bases of the junction unmatched. This CDR3 has 14 amino acids. CDR1 SEHNR and CDR2 FQNEAQ come from the germline V gene (reference sequence).

This clonotype appeared a few times. The chain is built from TRBV21-1 and TRBJ2-7; TRBD2 is taken as the D call from the table, unchecked against the DNA. TRBV21-1 is a known pseudogene. This CDR3 is 19 amino acids long. The CDR3 DNA reads as TGTGCCAGCAGCAAAGAAGGAGGACTAGCGGGAGGCCAGTCCTACGAGCAGTACTTC. Translation: CASSKEGGLAGGQSYEQYF.

This clonotype has only a few counts. This sequence joins TRBV7-2 and TRBJ1-4; TRBD1 might be the D (5 bases). V gave up 1 base and J gave up 2 bases, with 8 bases separating them. This CDR3 is 15 amino acids long. CDR1 and CDR2 (germline): SGHTA, FQGNSA. CDR3 sequence (DNA): TGTGCCAGCAGCTTAGGCTGGGGGACTAATGAAAAACTGTTTTTT. Its translation: CASSLGWGTNEKLFF.

This clonotype was counted only a few times. The genes are TRBV7-9 and TRBJ2-2; D is unclear. This CDR3 is 16 amino acids long. Germline-derived CDR1 and CDR2 are SEHNR and FQNEAQ (reference sequence). Trimming pared 5 bases from V and 1 base from J, leaving 14 bases between. The CDR3 sequence is CASSRGSGENTGELFF. The CDR3 DNA reads TGTGCCAGCAGCAGAGGAAGTGGCGAGAACACCGGGGAGCTGTTTTTT.

In this sample, this clonotype turned up a few times. The J gene is TRBJ2-1, the V gene TRBV10-3; D is perhaps TRBD1 (5 bases). Per germline, CDR1 ENHRY and CDR2 SYGVKD. This CDR3 comprises 14 residues. Between the trimmed V and J ends, which lost 4 bases and 3 bases, there was a span of 10 bases. CDR3: CAISGGADYNEQFF. The DNA of the CDR3 is TGTGCCATCAGTGGTGGGGCGGACTACAATGAGCAGTTCTTC.

The rearrangement joins TRBV5-1 to TRBJ2-7; D tentatively reads TRBD1 or TRBD2 (5 bases each). This CDR3 contains 15 residues. The V and J ends lost 4 bases and 2 bases respectively, with 16 bases between them. The germline V gene has CDR1 SGHRS and CDR2 YFSETQ. The CDR3 protein is CASSHSLEGPYEQYF. The CDR3 DNA sequence: TGCGCCAGCAGCCATTCCCTCGAGGGGCCCTACGAGCAGTACTTC.

A few counts support this clonotype. This sequence joins TRBV7-9 and TRBJ2-3; D is unresolved. CDR3 length equals 11 residues. CDR1 SEHNR and CDR2 FQNEAQ come from the germline V gene (reference sequence). V was clipped by 5 bases and J by 5 bases, with 5 bases between them. As DNA, the CDR3 is TGTGCCAGCAGCGACGTAGATACGCAGTATTTT. Protein sequence: CASSDVDTQYF.

Only a few counts were recorded for this clonotype. The J gene is TRBJ2-7, the V gene TRBV27; 8 bases line up with TRBD1. CDR3 length equals 13 residues. V lost 10 bases, J lost 3 bases, and 8 bases stayed unmatched. Germline CDR1 and CDR2: MNHEY and SMNVEV (reference sequence). The CDR3 nucleotides read TGTGCCACCAGGGACAGGCTCCTCTACGAGCAGTACTTC. This codes for CATRDRLLYEQYF.